This T cell receptor beta chain was sequenced in a study of blood T cell repertoires in COVID-19. At the level of the study: The study drew acute and convalescent COVID-19 samples from the United States, Italy and Spain.

Per the study methods: Amplifying reference gene primers gave estimates of nucleated cell counts. Some clones are missing from TCRdb's copy, which holds only in-frame ones; the method was immunoSEQ multiplex PCR. The V and J calls and clone size were taken over from that table, and D and trimming were inferred from the DNA. The sample contains 140,000 to 150,000 clones, 85% to 90% of which appear only once. Seattle patients were enrolled while actively infected and followed longitudinally. Germline assignment: CDR1 MNHEY and CDR2 SMNVEV (reference sequence). The CDR3 contains 16 residues. Trimming at V came to 4 bases and at J to 4 bases, leaving 4 bases not matched to a gene.

The chain joins TRBV27 to TRBJ2-4, with 13 nucleotides matching TRBD2. The source is a man aged 18 to 35 with COVID-19, enrolled during active disease. Specimen: peripheral blood. The CDR3 DNA sequence: TGTGCCAGCAGTTCAGCGGGACTAGCGGGGAAAAACATTCAGTACTTC. Translated, it gives CASSSAGLAGKNIQYF.